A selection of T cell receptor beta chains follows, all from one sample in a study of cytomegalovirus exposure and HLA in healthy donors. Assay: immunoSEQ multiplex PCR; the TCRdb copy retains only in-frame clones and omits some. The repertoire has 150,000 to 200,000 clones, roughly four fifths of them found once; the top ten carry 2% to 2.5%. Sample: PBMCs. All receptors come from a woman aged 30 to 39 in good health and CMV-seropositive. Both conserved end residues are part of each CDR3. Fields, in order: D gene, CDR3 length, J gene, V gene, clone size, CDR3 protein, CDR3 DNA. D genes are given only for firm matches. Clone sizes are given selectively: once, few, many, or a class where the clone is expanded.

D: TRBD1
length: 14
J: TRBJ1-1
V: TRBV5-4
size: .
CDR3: CASSWDRTNTEAFF
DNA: TGTGCCAGCAGCTGGGACAGAACGAACACTGAAGCTTTCTTT

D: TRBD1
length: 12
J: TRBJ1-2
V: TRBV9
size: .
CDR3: CASSVGGGGYTF
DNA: TGTGCCAGCAGCGTAGGAGGGGGCGGCTACACCTTC

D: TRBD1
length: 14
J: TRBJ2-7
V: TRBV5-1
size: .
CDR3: CASRPGQGAYEQYF
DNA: TGCGCCAGCAGACCGGGACAGGGGGCCTACGAGCAGTACTTC

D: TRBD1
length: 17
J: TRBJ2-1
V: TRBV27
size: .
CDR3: CASSLSGTGEGYNEQFF
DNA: TGTGCCAGCAGTTTATCGGGGACAGGGGAGGGCTACAATGAGCAGTTCTTC

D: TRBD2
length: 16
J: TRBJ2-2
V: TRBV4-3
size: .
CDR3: CASSRRLAAGTGELFF
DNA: TGCGCCAGCAGCCGACGACTAGCCGCGGGCACCGGGGAGCTGTTTTTT

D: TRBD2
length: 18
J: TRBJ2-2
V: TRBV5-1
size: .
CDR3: CASSLIGLGSGSAGELFF
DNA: TGCGCCAGCAGCTTGATTGGGTTAGGTAGCGGGAGCGCCGGGGAGCTGTTTTTT

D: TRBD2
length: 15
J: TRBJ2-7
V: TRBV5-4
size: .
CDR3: CASSLSPSGSYEQYF
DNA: TGTGCCAGCAGCTTGAGTCCTAGCGGATCCTACGAGCAGTACTTC

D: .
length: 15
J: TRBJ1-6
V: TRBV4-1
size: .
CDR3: CASSQGQGRWSPLHF
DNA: TGCGCCAGCAGCCAAGGGCAGGGGCGGTGGTCACCCCTCCACTTT

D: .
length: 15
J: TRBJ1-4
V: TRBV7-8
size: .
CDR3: CASSPQGATNEKLFF
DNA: TGTGCCAGCAGCCCACAGGGAGCAACTAATGAAAAACTGTTTTTT

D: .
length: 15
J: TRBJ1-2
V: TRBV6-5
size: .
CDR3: CASSYSNRLNYGYTF
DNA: TGTGCCAGCAGTTACTCGAACAGGCTTAACTATGGCTACACCTTC

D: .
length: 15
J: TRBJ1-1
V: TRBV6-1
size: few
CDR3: CASSPLLTGNTEAFF
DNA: TGTGCCAGCAGCCCCCTTTTGACAGGGAACACTGAAGCTTTCTTT

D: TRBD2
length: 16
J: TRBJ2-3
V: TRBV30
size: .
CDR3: CAWRSLAGGLTDTQYF
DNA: TGTGCCTGGAGAAGTCTAGCGGGAGGGCTAACAGATACGCAGTATTTT

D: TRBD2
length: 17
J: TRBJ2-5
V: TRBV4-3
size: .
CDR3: CASSQDHRRGGKETQYF
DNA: TGCGCCAGCAGCCAAGATCACAGGCGGGGGGGCAAGGAGACCCAGTACTTC

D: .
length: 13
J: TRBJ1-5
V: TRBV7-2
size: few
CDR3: CASSPPGRQPQHF
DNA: TGTGCCAGCAGCCCACCTGGGCGTCAGCCCCAGCATTTT

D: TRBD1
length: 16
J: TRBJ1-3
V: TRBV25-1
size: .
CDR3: CASSDPGTVSGNTIYF
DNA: TGTGCCAGCAGTGATCCCGGGACAGTCTCTGGAAACACCATATATTTT

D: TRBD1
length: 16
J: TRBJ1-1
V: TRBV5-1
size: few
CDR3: CASSAGPQGGNTEAFF
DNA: TGCGCCAGCAGCGCCGGACCCCAGGGGGGGAACACTGAAGCTTTCTTT

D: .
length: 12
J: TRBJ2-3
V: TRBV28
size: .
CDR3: CASSSLPDTQYF
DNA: TGTGCCAGCAGTTCTCTCCCAGATACGCAGTATTTT

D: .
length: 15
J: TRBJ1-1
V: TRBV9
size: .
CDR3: CASSVDPGLDTEAFF
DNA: TGTGCCAGCAGCGTAGACCCGGGGTTGGACACTGAAGCTTTCTTT

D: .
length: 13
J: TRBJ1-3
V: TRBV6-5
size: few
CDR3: CASRTGSGNTIYF
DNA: TGTGCCAGCAGGACAGGCTCTGGAAACACCATATATTTT

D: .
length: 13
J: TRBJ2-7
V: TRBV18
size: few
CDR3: CASSTRTVYEQYF
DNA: TGTGCCAGCTCAACACGGACAGTCTACGAGCAGTACTTC

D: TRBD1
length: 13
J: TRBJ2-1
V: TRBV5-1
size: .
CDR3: CASSTGQAGEQFF
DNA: TGCGCCAGCAGCACGGGACAGGCCGGGGAGCAGTTCTTC

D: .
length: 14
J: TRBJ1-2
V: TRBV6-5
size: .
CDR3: CASSRLEQNYGYTF
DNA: TGTGCCAGCAGCCGGCTAGAACAAAACTATGGCTACACCTTC

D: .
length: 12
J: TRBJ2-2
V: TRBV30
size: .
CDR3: CAWSLNTGELFF
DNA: TGTGCCTGGAGTCTTAACACCGGGGAGCTGTTTTTT

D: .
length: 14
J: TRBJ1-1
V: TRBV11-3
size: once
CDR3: CASSLSGVNTEAFF
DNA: TGTGCCAGCAGTCTGTCTGGAGTAAACACTGAAGCTTTCTTT

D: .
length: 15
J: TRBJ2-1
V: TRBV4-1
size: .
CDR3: CASSWTESSYNEQFF
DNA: TGCGCCAGCAGTTGGACAGAGAGCTCCTACAATGAGCAGTTCTTC

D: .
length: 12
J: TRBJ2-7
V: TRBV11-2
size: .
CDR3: CASSLTRYEQYF
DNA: TGTGCCAGCAGCTTGACGCGGTACGAGCAGTACTTC

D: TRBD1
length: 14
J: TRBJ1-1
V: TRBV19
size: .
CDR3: CASSYDRGGTEAFF
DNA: TGTGCCAGTAGTTATGACAGGGGCGGTACTGAAGCTTTCTTT

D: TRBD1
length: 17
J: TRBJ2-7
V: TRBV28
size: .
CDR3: CASSSPTGTGGLNEQYF
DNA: TGTGCCAGCAGTTCACCGACCGGGACAGGGGGCTTAAACGAGCAGTACTTC

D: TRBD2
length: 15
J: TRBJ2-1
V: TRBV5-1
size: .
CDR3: CASSPQREGYNEQFF
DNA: TGCGCCAGCAGCCCACAGCGGGAGGGGTACAATGAGCAGTTCTTC

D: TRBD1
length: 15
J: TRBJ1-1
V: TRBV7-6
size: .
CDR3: CASSFGTGKFTEAFF
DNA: TGTGCCAGCAGCTTCGGGACAGGGAAATTCACTGAAGCTTTCTTT

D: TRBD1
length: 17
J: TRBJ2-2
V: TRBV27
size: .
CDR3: CASSRPLKGQGSGELFF
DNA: TGTGCCAGCAGTCGACCGCTTAAGGGACAGGGGTCCGGGGAGCTGTTTTTT

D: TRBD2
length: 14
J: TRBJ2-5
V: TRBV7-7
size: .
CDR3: CASSNGLVGKTQYF
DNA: TGTGCCAGCAGCAACGGACTAGTCGGGAAGACCCAGTACTTC

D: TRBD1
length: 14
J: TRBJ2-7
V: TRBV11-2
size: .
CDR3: CASSLGTGLYEQYF
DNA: TGTGCCAGCAGCTTAGGGACAGGACTCTACGAGCAGTACTTC

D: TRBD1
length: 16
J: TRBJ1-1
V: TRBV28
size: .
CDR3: CASSPDRGQRYTEAFF
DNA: TGTGCCAGCAGCCCAGACAGGGGGCAACGATACACTGAAGCTTTCTTT

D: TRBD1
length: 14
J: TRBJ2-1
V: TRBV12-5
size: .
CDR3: CASGLGQGYNEQFF
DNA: TGTGCTAGTGGTTTGGGACAGGGGTACAATGAGCAGTTCTTC

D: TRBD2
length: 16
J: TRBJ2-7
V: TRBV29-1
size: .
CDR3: CSVEGLAGGPSDEQYF
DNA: TGCAGCGTTGAAGGACTAGCGGGAGGGCCTTCTGACGAGCAGTACTTC

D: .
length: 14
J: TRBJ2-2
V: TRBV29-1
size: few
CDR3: CSVKELTNTGELFF
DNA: TGCAGCGTCAAAGAGCTAACGAACACCGGGGAGCTGTTTTTT

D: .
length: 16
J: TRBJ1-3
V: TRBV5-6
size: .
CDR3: CASSSSWGLSGNTIYF
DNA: TGTGCCAGCAGCTCCTCTTGGGGGCTCTCTGGAAACACCATATATTTT

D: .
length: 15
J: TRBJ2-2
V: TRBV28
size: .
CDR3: CASREIATRTGELFF
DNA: TGTGCCAGCAGGGAAATAGCGACAAGAACCGGGGAGCTGTTTTTT

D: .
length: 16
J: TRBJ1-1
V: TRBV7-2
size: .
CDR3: CASSTRLGTPNTEAFF
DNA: TGTGCCAGCAGCACCCGATTGGGGACACCGAACACTGAAGCTTTCTTT

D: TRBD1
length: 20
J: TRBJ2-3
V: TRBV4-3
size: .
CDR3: CASSPQNPSGTGEVRDTQYF
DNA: TGCGCCAGCAGCCCCCAGAATCCCTCAGGGACAGGGGAGGTCCGGGATACGCAGTATTTT

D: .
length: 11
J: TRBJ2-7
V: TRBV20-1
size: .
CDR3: CSARIDYEQYF
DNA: TGCAGTGCCCGTATAGACTACGAGCAGTACTTC

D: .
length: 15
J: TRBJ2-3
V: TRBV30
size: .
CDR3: CAWSVQRSGSDTQYF
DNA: TGTGCCTGGAGTGTACAGAGATCAGGGTCAGATACGCAGTATTTT

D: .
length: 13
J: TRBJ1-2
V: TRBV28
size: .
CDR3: CASSLQASHGYTF
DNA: TGTGCCAGCAGTTTACAGGCGTCCCATGGCTACACCTTC

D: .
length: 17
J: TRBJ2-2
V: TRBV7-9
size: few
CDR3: CASSSTTMGARTGELFF
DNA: TGCGCCAGCAGCTCAACTACGATGGGGGCGCGAACCGGGGAGCTGTTTTTT